This T cell receptor beta chain is from a study of cytomegalovirus exposure and HLA in healthy donors (dated by TCRdb to the late 2010s). Background for the entire study: An earlier analysis of approximately 640 of the donors reported 250 to 300 Gb of sequence data and approximately 110 million unique TCR beta sequences from roughly 180 million T cells. The genetic ancestry cluster associated with self-reported Caucasian donors included about four fifths of the 398 genotyped donors. Along with the roughly 710-subject first cohort, a separate validation cohort of 120 different subjects was used. All discovery cohort repertoires had been generated on a single sequencing platform. Donor age, sex, ethnicity and CMV serostatus were compiled together with the repertoire data. A handful of DR-DQ haplotypes were handled as single units for association and clustering because linkage in the cohort was strong. An early release that covered 640 HLA-typed donors contained approximately 290 gigabases of sequencing data and tens of millions of unique TCR sequences. A later analysis re-examined previously published TCR beta repertoires from over 500 donors and added high-resolution HLA genotyping to investigate patterns of TCR occurrence. An earlier analysis of about 600 of the donors used high-throughput TCR beta sequencing to judge whether each TCR beta V gene segment behaved as functional or pseudogenic. Rather than drawing on any new phenotypic data, the later analysis identified candidate immune exposures from TCR beta sequences and the way those sequences occurred across donors. HLA typing included class I and class II loci at four-digit resolution. The study was designed to test whether signatures of past pathogen exposure could be identified by cataloging public T cell receptors. On average, roughly 250,000 unique TCR beta nucleotide sequences were sequenced per donor among about 400 genotyped donors of the cohort, with around 19% of those sequences being non-productive. High-throughput TCR immunosequencing, statistical association of individual TCRs with disease status, and machine learning were combined to predict cytomegalovirus infection status. Genome-wide SNP genotypes for about 55% of the roughly 670 donors were used in a later genetic analysis, which treated that subset as a discovery cohort. Typing coverage varied by locus: 629-630 donors for A, B, C, DRB1 and DQB1; approximately 560 for DQA1; about 590 for DPA1; approximately 470 for DPB1. The T cell repertoires of about 700 subjects were profiled by immunosequencing and related to cytomegalovirus serostatus. The paper as a whole reports these results and caveats: Several of the top co-occurrence clusters appeared to be linked to parvovirus B19, influenza, CMV and Epstein-Barr virus, according to a later analysis. Assigning TCR associations to individual alleles was difficult when HLA alleles, especially DR and DQ, strongly co-occurred. In vitro tests confirmed that a few of the cytomegalovirus-associated TCR beta chains recognize cytomegalovirus antigens. Because counts were too low, fewer than 20 rarely observed V segments, including chromosome 9 orphons, were excluded from the earlier analysis of several hundred of the donors. A later genetic analysis reported fewer N-insertions in productive TCRs among donors in an Asian-associated ancestry cluster than the approximately 700-donor mean. Because HLA typing was missing for some donors at each locus, association tests included only the typed subset. A later analysis found that HLA-associated TCR beta chains were more clonally expanded and had lower generation probabilities than equally common non-associated chains. A cluster of highly shared sequence variants was judged likely to be a technical artifact of the sequencing pipeline. At a false discovery rate of 0.05, a later analysis linked 16,951 TCR beta sequences to specific HLA alleles. For the cohort, immune exposure information was limited to CMV serostatus. In a later analysis, most CMV-associated TCR beta chains were found to appear HLA-restricted, with HLA associations seemingly driven largely by CMV exposure. In an earlier analysis of more than 450 of the donors, most TCR beta V segments were observed in productive rearrangements about 87% or about 30% of the time, broadly matching IMGT annotations. A further reported finding was that TCR beta sequences accurately predicted the HLA-A and HLA-B alleles for most subjects in the first cohort. While some public TCRs were present in many individuals, most TCR sequences turned up only very rarely across donors. Only TCR beta chains were sequenced in this cohort, and the absence of alpha or paired-chain data limited detectable features. V-gene and J-gene trimming of TCR beta chains was associated with a missense DCLRE1C variant in a later genetic analysis, and the association was replicated in an independent cohort. The study gave a list of 150 to 200 TCR beta chains associated with cytomegalovirus. The classifier was reported to diagnose cytomegalovirus status with high specificity and sensitivity in both the original cohort and the validation cohort. The authors suggested that the approach could potentially be generalized to other disease states and immunological phenotypes. According to a later analysis, TCR association rates differed among HLA loci, with DRB1 alleles showing the most associated TCRs and HLA-C alleles showing the fewest. Sequencing depth was assumed to be roughly uniform across donors in the presence/absence analyses, though that assumption may not hold. Linkage disequilibrium might explain the correlated functional status among segregating V segments, but an unknown experimental factor could not be excluded. Some IMGT-functional V segments, including TRBV6-2 and TRBV6-3, could not be told apart with the 87-base-pair reads, so those segments were excluded.

In total, roughly 670 healthy bone marrow donors made up the cohort. Cohort members were all nominally healthy when sampled, although unrecorded immune exposures were likely present. The donor was CMV seropositive and belonged to the group of 250 to 350 seropositive cohort members. A peripheral blood sample was collected from each donor, and TCR beta sequencing was performed on peripheral blood mononuclear cells. Genomic DNA was extracted from the blood cell samples with the Qiagen DNeasy Blood Extraction Kit. The junction shows trimming of 2 bases on V and 7 bases on J, and the gene matches do not reach 2 bases of it. Looking up the germline V gene (reference sequence) yields CDR1 GTSNPN and CDR2 SVGIG. From cysteine to phenylalanine, the CDR3 is 12 amino acids long. Kept here is only the CDR3 DNA, which spans 36 bases and is read in frame from base 1. Library preparation was by the immunoSEQ multiplex PCR assay. For the multiplex PCR, a mixture combining 60 forward primers for TCR Vbeta segments and 13 reverse primers for TCR Jbeta segments was used. Amplification of the CDR3 region of rearranged TCR beta genes was performed with a multiplex PCR assay on genomic DNA. The Illumina HiSeq System was used to sequence the amplified TCR beta libraries as 87-base-pair reads. Under the source paper's analysis protocol: A later analysis tallied 75 million to 85 million unique TCR beta chains across the 666 repertoires, and approximately 11 million of those chains were shared by two or more donors. Raw reads were error-corrected and collapsed into unique sequences with a nearest-neighbor algorithm that merged closely related sequences to remove PCR and sequencing errors. V, D and J gene segments were assigned by aligning CDR3 sequences to IMGT reference sequences. Each retained sequence needed at least a six-nucleotide match to both a V gene segment and a J gene segment. Rearrangements were called productive when the CDR3 lacked stop codons and stayed in frame with V and J; all others were non-productive. Following IMGT convention, CDR3 was defined as the stretch from the second conserved V-encoded cysteine to the conserved J-encoded phenylalanine. The earlier analysis of 500 to 650 of the donors excluded any sequence lacking an unambiguous match to a single V gene segment. In an earlier analysis of approximately 590 of the donors, V segments were called functional above 56.7% productive rearrangements and were called segregating when the between-donor standard deviation exceeded 5%. A statistical classification framework was built to diagnose cytomegalovirus status from the catalog of TCR beta chain sequences. A later analysis assigned V and J genes by comparing TCR nucleotide sequences with IMGT/GENE-DB human TR gene sequences. Using the TCRdist pipeline, a later analysis assigned CDR3 sequences along with most-parsimonious VDJ recombination scenarios. In a later analysis, each TCR beta chain was defined by its CDR3 amino acid sequence together with its V-gene family, and reads lacking a unique V-gene family were excluded. In a later analysis, a few hundred highly shared, low-generation-probability nucleotide sequences were removed to address suspected cross-contamination and a sequencing artifact. In a later analysis, a clonal expansion index for each public chain was calculated from normalized within-repertoire ranks of inferred template counts. Generation probabilities in a later analysis came from a VDJ recombination model fitted to out-of-frame rearrangements, and those results were checked against IGoR. Hypergeometric tests were used in a later analysis to score TCR-TCR, TCR-HLA and TCR-CMV co-occurrence, with a repertoire-size bias correction applied to the TCR pairs. False discovery rates were estimated in a later analysis by permuting HLA or CMV assignments 20 times. In a later analysis, co-occurring TCRs were grouped using DBSCAN, and TCRdist sequence similarity was added for clustering within HLA-allele-positive subsets. Repertoires with fewer than 30,000 or more than 120,000 public chains, plus five repertoires with anomalous nucleotide sharing, were excluded from co-occurrence clustering. TCRdb limited this immuneACCESS table to in-frame rearrangements with V and J called. A share of clones is missing; checked studies link under half to unresolved V genes, and the rest is unexplained. V, J and clone size are taken as reported in that table, and D and trimming were inferred from the DNA itself. Recorded for this sample are 100,000 to 150,000 clones; 82% of them occurred a single time. Less than 10% of the sample rests with the top ten.

A remark on this clone: Its binding antigen is unknown. The input lacks base qualities; no much larger clone sits a single base away.

Sample: PBMCs. Rearrangement joined TRBV30 to TRBJ1-2; TRBD1 matches 9 bases in the middle. This receptor was obtained from a woman in her 50s in good health and CMV-seropositive. The CDR3 region: CAWSRDRVGYTF. The sequenced DNA is TGTGCCTGGAGTAGGGACAGGGTTGGCTACACCTTC.